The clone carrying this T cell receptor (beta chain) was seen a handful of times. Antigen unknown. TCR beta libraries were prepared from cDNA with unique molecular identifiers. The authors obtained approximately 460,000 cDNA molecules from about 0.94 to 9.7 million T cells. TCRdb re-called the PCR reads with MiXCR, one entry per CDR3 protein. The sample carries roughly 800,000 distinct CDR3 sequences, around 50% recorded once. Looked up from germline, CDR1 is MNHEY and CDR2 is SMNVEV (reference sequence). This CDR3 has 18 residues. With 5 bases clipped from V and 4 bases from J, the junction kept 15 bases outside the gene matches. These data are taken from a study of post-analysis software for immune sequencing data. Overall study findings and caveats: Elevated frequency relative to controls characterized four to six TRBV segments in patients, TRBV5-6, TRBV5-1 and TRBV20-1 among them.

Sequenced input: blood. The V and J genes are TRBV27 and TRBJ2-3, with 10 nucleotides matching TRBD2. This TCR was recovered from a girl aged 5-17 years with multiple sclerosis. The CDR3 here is CASSKGLAGDWRADTQYF. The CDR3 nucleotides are TGTGCCAGCAGTAAAGGTCTAGCGGGGGATTGGAGGGCAGATACGCAGTATTTT.